Each of the 25 T cell receptor beta chains below was sequenced from the same sample in a study of CD8+ T cells in alopecia areata. In each case, RNA was isolated and then reverse transcribed into cDNA as the sequencing template. Assay: immunoSEQ multiplex PCR; the TCRdb copy retains only in-frame clones and omits some. The sample consists of 100,000 to 130,000 clones, 45% to 60% of them appearing once. Sequencing was done on a sample of NKG2D-low CD8+ T cells sorted from blood. The receptors stem from a human donor with alopecia areata.

The rearrangement links TRBV7-3 to TRBJ2-1; D might be TRBD2 (6 bases). The V gene lost 2 bases and the J gene lost 8 bases, with 10 bases spanning the gap. The CDR3 runs 13 residues. Germline loops: CDR1 SGHTA, CDR2 FQGTGA. The CDR3 is CASSLEGTYEQFF. Written as DNA, the CDR3 is TGTGCCAGCAGCTTAGAGGGGACTTATGAGCAGTTCTTC.

The chain links TRBV2 to TRBJ2-1; D gene unclear. The CDR3 covers 16 residues. Germline CDR1 and CDR2: SNHLY and FYNNEI. Trimming removed 2 bases from V and 0 bases from J, with 11 bases in between. CDR3 coding DNA: TGTGCCAGCAGTGAAACGAGAGCGAGCTCCTACAATGAGCAGTTCTTC. It is translated as CASSETRASSYNEQFF.

The chain employs TRBV29-1 and TRBJ2-7; unclear D gene. V was clipped by 1 base and J by 0 bases, with 19 bases between them. CDR1 and CDR2 (germline): SQVTM, ANQGSEA. CDR3 size: 17 residues. The CDR3 DNA reads TGCAGCGTTGAAGTTCCCCAGGAACGTAAGGCCTCCTACGAGCAGTACTTC. Translation: CSVEVPQERKASYEQYF.

The V and J genes are TRBV5-1 and TRBJ2-7; the D call may be TRBD1 or TRBD2 (6 bases each). Germline V lookup: CDR1 SGHRS, CDR2 YFSETQ. V lost 9 bases and J 1 base, leaving 20 bases between the germline ends. CDR3 length: 15 amino acids. This chain's CDR3 is CATKPGVDRSYEQYF. CDR3 bases: TGCGCCACCAAGCCGGGGGTAGACAGGTCCTACGAGCAGTACTTC.

This clone was observed a handful of times. The rearrangement uses TRBV9 and TRBJ2-5, with D possibly TRBD1 on 6 matching bases. CDR1 is SGDLS, CDR2 YYNGEE, per germline. The length of the CDR3 is 13 residues. Trimming took 3 bases from V and 2 from J, leaving 8 bases between them. DNA for the CDR3: TGTGCCAGCAGCGGACAGGTTCAAGAGACCCAGTACTTC. Translated: CASSGQVQETQYF.

V and J are TRBV4-1 and TRBJ1-1; 7 bases align to TRBD1. J gave up 2 bases and V 2 bases, and 8 bases lay outside the gene matches. Germline V gene data show CDR1 as MGHRA and CDR2 as YSYEKL. The CDR3 extends over 16 amino acids. The CDR3 DNA reads TGCGCCAGCAGCCAACTGACGACAGGGTTAAACACTGAAGCTTTCTTT. As protein: CASSQLTTGLNTEAFF.

V gene TRBV9 combines with J gene TRBJ2-3; 8 bases align to TRBD2. V lost 0 bases and J lost 3; bases outside the gene matches: 6. Looked up from germline, CDR1 is SGDLS and CDR2 is YYNGEE. The CDR3 consists of 16 residues. The DNA of the CDR3 is TGTGCCAGCAGCGTAGCGGGAGGGCAGGTGACAGATACGCAGTATTTT. Its translation: CASSVAGGQVTDTQYF. Full variable domain (remainder filled in from reference TRBV9 and TRBJ2-3): DSGVTQTPKHLITATGQRVTLRCSPRSGDLSVYWYQQSLDQGLQFLIQYYNGEERAKGNILERFSAQQFPDLHSELNLSSLELGDSALYFCASSVAGGQVTDTQYFGPGTRLTVL.

V gene TRBV7-9 combines with J gene TRBJ1-4; 7 nucleotides agree with TRBD1. This CDR3 has 14 amino acids. Germline-derived CDR1 and CDR2 are SEHNR and FQNEAQ (reference sequence). V was clipped by 5 bases and J by 7 bases; unmatched bases: 7. The CDR3 nucleotides are TGTGCCAGCAGCCTCGGGACAGTAGGTGAAAAACTGTTTTTT. Translation gives CASSLGTVGEKLFF.

J is TRBJ2-1 and V is TRBV27; tentatively, D is TRBD2 (5 bases). The CDR3 contains 15 residues. V was cut by 3 bases and J by 3 bases, with 12 bases left in between. Germline lookup yields CDR1 MNHEY and CDR2 SMNVEV (reference sequence). The CDR3 spells CASSFTMSGYNEQFF. In DNA form, the CDR3 reads TGTGCCAGCAGTTTCACAATGAGCGGCTACAATGAGCAGTTCTTC.

The gene calls are TRBV6-1 and TRBJ1-5; D is unresolved. The V and J ends lost 0 bases and 2 bases respectively, with 14 bases between them. The germline V gene encodes CDR1 MNHNS and CDR2 SASEGT. The CDR3 has 17 amino acids. The CDR3 DNA reads as TGTGCCAGCAGTGAAGCGGTTGCATATGGTGGCAATCAGCCCCAGCATTTT. Translating gives CASSEAVAYGGNQPQHF.

The rearrangement uses TRBV29-1 and TRBJ2-4; D perhaps matches TRBD1 (7 bases). Trimming shortened V by 6 bases and J by 8 bases, and 14 bases separated the two germline ends. This CDR3 region has 12 residues. CDR1 and CDR2 from the germline V gene are SQVTM and ANQGSEA. CDR3 DNA: TGCAGCGTCCCTGACAGGGAGGACATTCAGTACTTC. Amino acid sequence: CSVPDREDIQYF. The full variable domain, completed using reference TRBV29-1 and TRBJ2-4, is SAVISQKPSRDICQRGTSLTIQCQVDSQVTMMFWYRQQPGQSLTLIATANQGSEATYESGFVIDKFPISRPNLTFSTLTVSNMSPEDSSIYLCSVPDREDIQYFGAGTRLSVL.

The chain employs TRBV6-1 and TRBJ2-1; the D gene could be TRBD1 or TRBD2 (5 bases each). The CDR3 contains 15 residues. Germline V CDR1 and CDR2: MNHNS, SASEGT. With 5 bases removed from V and 0 bases from J, the gap between germline ends came to 11 bases. The CDR3 region has the DNA TGTGCCAGCAGTCTCGGGGCGAGCTCCTACAATGAGCAGTTCTTC. Amino acid sequence: CASSLGASSYNEQFF.

The gene calls are TRBV29-1 and TRBJ1-5, with D possibly being TRBD1 (5 bases). Germline V gene data show CDR1 as SQVTM and CDR2 as ANQGSEA. The V end lost 2 bases, the J end lost 4 bases, and 9 bases lay between the germline ends. This CDR3 has 13 residues. The CDR3 sequence: CSVEQGGNQPQHF. The CDR3 DNA reads TGCAGCGTTGAACAGGGAGGGAATCAGCCCCAGCATTTT.

This clone has only a few counts. The chain uses TRBV9 and TRBJ2-7; TRBD1 aligns across 8 bases. Germline V gene lookup returns CDR1 SGDLS and CDR2 YYNGEE. There are 15 residues in the CDR3. V was pared by 3 bases and J by 2 bases, with 7 bases of the junction left unmatched. The CDR3 here is CASSEAGTGAYEQYF. The CDR3 region has the DNA TGTGCCAGCAGCGAGGCCGGGACAGGAGCCTACGAGCAGTACTTC. The entire variable domain, with the rest obtained from reference TRBV9 and TRBJ2-7, is as follows: DSGVTQTPKHLITATGQRVTLRCSPRSGDLSVYWYQQSLDQGLQFLIQYYNGEERAKGNILERFSAQQFPDLHSELNLSSLELGDSALYFCASSEAGTGAYEQYFGPGTRLTVT.

The chain has TRBV29-1 and TRBJ1-1; D ambiguous. V was shortened by 4 bases and J by 4 bases, with 13 bases between the two germline ends. The CDR3 sequence is 13 residues long. The germline V gene encodes CDR1 SQVTM and CDR2 ANQGSEA. The CDR3 spells CSVGSRQSTEAFF. The CDR3 DNA sequence: TGCAGCGTTGGGTCCCGTCAAAGCACTGAAGCTTTCTTT.

The rearrangement uses TRBV2 and TRBJ1-4; D is undetermined. Trimming took off 7 bases at V and 8 bases at J, with 17 bases between the two ends. CDR3 length: 14 residues. Germline CDR1 is SNHLY and CDR2 is FYNNEI. The CDR3 region is CASTGRGDGEKLFF. CDR3 nucleotide sequence: TGTGCCAGCACAGGAAGAGGAGATGGGGAAAAACTGTTTTTT.

This clone appeared a few times. The CDR3 loop reads CASSLDSPHEQYF. The CDR3 DNA is TGTGCCAGCAGCTTAGACTCCCCTCACGAGCAGTACTTC. The chain links TRBV11-1 to TRBJ2-7; D is uncertain. The CDR3 consists of 13 residues. CDR1 and CDR2 from the germline V gene are SGHAT and FQDESV (reference sequence). V was shortened by 1 base and J by 5 bases, with 9 bases between the two germline ends.

Turning to this clone: Other nucleotide sequences in the sample specify the same CDR3. The J gene is TRBJ2-2, the V gene TRBV19; D remains unclear. Germline assignment: CDR1 LNHDA and CDR2 SQIVND (reference sequence). This CDR3 has 11 residues. Trimming removed 3 bases at V and 7 bases at J, with 3 bases between. This chain's CDR3 is CASSIGGELFF. DNA for the CDR3: TGTGCCAGTAGTATCGGCGGGGAGCTGTTTTTT.

The gene calls are TRBV10-3 and TRBJ2-1; D is uncertain. This CDR3 contains 10 residues. CDR1 is ENHRY and CDR2 is SYGVKD in the germline V gene. The V end lost 7 bases, the J end lost 7 bases, and 5 bases lay between the germline ends. This CDR3 reads CAIMGNEQFF. CDR3 DNA: TGTGCCATCATGGGTAATGAGCAGTTCTTC.

This clone has more than one count but fewer than ten. This chain uses TRBV28 with TRBJ2-6; TRBD1 agrees at 7 bases. This CDR3 has 18 amino acids. J gave up 2 bases and V 6 bases, and 13 bases lay outside the gene matches. In germline, CDR1 is MDHEN, CDR2 SYDVKM. The CDR3 DNA reads TGTGCCAGCAGGGGGGTTGGGACAGCCTCCCCTGGGGCCAACGTCCTGACTTTC. Its translation: CASRGVGTASPGANVLTF.

This sequence joins TRBV6-9 and TRBJ2-7; D might be TRBD2 (5 bases). Per germline, CDR1 MNHGY and CDR2 SVAAGI. CDR3 length: 14 residues. V was cut by 4 bases and J by 6 bases, with 16 bases left in between. CDR3 sequence reads: CASSLSWESGEQYF. In nucleotides, the CDR3 is TGTGCCAGCAGTTTATCTTGGGAGTCGGGCGAGCAGTACTTC.

The rearrangement uses TRBV29-1 and TRBJ2-3; 10 bases are shared with TRBD2. J was trimmed by 2 bases and V by 4 bases; bases with no gene match: 12. Germline CDR1 SQVTM, CDR2 ANQGSEA. CDR3 length: 17 amino acids. The CDR3 nucleotides are TGCAGCGTTGTCACCCAGATAGCGGGAGGTAACACAGATACGCAGTATTTT. It yields the protein CSVVTQIAGGNTDTQYF.

The chain carries TRBV2 and TRBJ1-1, with 7 nucleotides matching TRBD1. This CDR3 has 15 amino acids. V shed 6 bases and J 0 bases; nucleotides not matched to a gene: 7. CDR1 SNHLY and CDR2 FYNNEI come from the germline V gene. The CDR3 region is CASREVDRMNTEAFF. The DNA of the CDR3 is TGTGCCAGCAGAGAGGTGGACAGGATGAACACTGAAGCTTTCTTT.

The table lists this clone with a few counts. This chain connects TRBV7-9 to TRBJ2-7; a weak D match, TRBD2 (5 bases). This CDR3 has 13 residues. Trimming removed 1 base at V and 7 bases at J, with 11 bases between. The V gene's germline CDR1 is SEHNR and CDR2 FQNEAQ (reference sequence). CDR3 amino acids: CASSLVGTGEQYF. The CDR3 bases are TGTGCCAGCAGCTTAGTAGGCACGGGGGAGCAGTACTTC. The variable domain in full, with the rest retrieved from reference TRBV7-9 and TRBJ2-7, is DTGVSQNPRHKITKRGQNVTFRCDPISEHNRLYWYRQTLGQGPEFLTYFQNEAQLEKSRLLSDRFSAERPKGSFSTLEIQRTEQGDSAMYLCASSLVGTGEQYFGPGTRLTVT.

This clone was picked up a small number of times. The V call is TRBV7-9, the J call TRBJ2-1, with D perhaps being TRBD1 or TRBD2 (5 bases each). The CDR3 runs 15 residues. The V end was cut by 3 bases, the J end by 6 bases, with 15 bases between. Germline V lookup: CDR1 SEHNR, CDR2 FQNEAQ (reference sequence). CDR3 bases: TGTGCCAGCAGCTTGACTACTAGACAGAGCAATGAGCAGTTCTTC. Amino acids: CASSLTTRQSNEQFF.